This entry concerns a single TCR beta chain. Germline V gene lookup returns CDR1 MDHEN and CDR2 SYDVKM. The CDR3 covers 14 residues. Trimming removed 3 bases at V and 8 bases at J, with 16 bases between. This specimen belongs to a study of T cell responses to AZD1222 COVID-19 vaccine. This table comes from immunoSEQ multiplex PCR, and its TCRdb copy is limited to in-frame clones, with some not included. The top ten hold approximately 5% of the sample, which has around 120,000 clones, 85% to 95% seen once. This sequence joins TRBV28 and TRBJ1-2; possible D gene TRBD1, 6 bases. This TCR came from an adult who received the AZD1222 COVID-19 vaccine. The input for sequencing was peripheral blood, taken 28 days after the second AZD1222 dose. The CDR3 nucleotides are TGTGCCAGCAGTTTGGGAACAGGGCAGAGCGGCTACACCTTC. Protein product: CASSLGTGQSGYTF.